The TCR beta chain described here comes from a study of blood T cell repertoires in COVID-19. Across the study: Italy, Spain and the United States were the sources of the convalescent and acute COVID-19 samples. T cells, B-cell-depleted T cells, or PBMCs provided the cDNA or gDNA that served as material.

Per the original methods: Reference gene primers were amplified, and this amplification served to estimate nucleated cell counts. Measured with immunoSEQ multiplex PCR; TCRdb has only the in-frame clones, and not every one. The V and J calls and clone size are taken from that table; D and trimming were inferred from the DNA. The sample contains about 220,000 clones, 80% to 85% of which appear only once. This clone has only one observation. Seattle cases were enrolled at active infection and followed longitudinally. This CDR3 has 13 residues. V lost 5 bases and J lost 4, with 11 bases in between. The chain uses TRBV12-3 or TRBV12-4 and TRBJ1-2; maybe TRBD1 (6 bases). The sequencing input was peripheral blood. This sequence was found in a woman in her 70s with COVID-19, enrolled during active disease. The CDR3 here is CASSGWTAYGYTF. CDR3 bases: TGTGCCAGCAGTGGTTGGACAGCCTATGGCTACACCTTC.